One sample yielded the 24 T cell receptor beta chains listed below, sequenced in a study of cytomegalovirus exposure and HLA in healthy donors. Profiled with immunoSEQ multiplex PCR; TCRdb holds only in-frame clones, not every one. This sample has 150,000 to 200,000 clones, with 85% found just once. The source material was PBMCs. The source is a man aged 25 to 40 in good health and CMV-seropositive.

This chain links TRBV11-2 with TRBJ1-6, with a weak D call TRBD1 (6 bases). From germline, CDR1 is SGHAT and CDR2 FQNNGV. Trimming took 5 bases from V and 9 from J, leaving 20 bases between them. There are 16 residues in the CDR3. The CDR3 nucleotides read TGTGCCAGCAGCCCGCTCGGGGGGGGCGGAATTTCACCCCTCCACTTT. It translates to CASSPLGGGGISPLHF. The variable domain in full, completed from reference TRBV11-2 and TRBJ1-6, reads EAGVAQSPRYKIIEKRQSVAFWCNPISGHATLYWYQQILGQGPKLLIQFQNNGVVDDSQLPKDRFSAERLKGVDSTLKIQPAKLEDSAVYLCASSPLGGGGISPLHFGNGTRLTVT.

The count of this clone is one. The chain combines TRBV6-5 with TRBJ2-2; TRBD1 aligns across 9 bases. The V gene's germline CDR1 is MNHEY and CDR2 SVGAGI. Trimming cost V 0 bases and J 6 bases; bases outside gene matches: 2. The length of the CDR3 is 15 residues. The CDR3 loop reads CASSYSTGGAGELFF. The DNA for the CDR3 is TGTGCCAGCAGTTACTCGACAGGGGGGGCCGGGGAGCTGTTTTTT.

About this clone: Relative to the germline gene, one junction end is altered; a read error may explain this. The sample has other DNA sequences that encode this CDR3 too. The CDR3 coding sequence is TGTGCCAGTAGCGCAGGGGGCAGTTCACCCCTCCACTTT. Translation: CASSAGGSSPLHF. The V and J genes are TRBV9 and TRBJ1-6; 8 nucleotides match TRBD1. This CDR3 is 13 amino acids long. Germline CDR1 reads SGDLS; CDR2 reads YYNGEE.

The J gene is TRBJ2-7, the V gene TRBV7-2; D unresolved. The CDR3 spans 14 residues. Trimming removed 1 base from V and 2 bases from J, with 9 bases in between. Germline V gives CDR1 SGHTA, CDR2 FQGNSA. CDR3 region: CASSLVRSAYEQYF. For the CDR3, the DNA is TGTGCCAGCAGCTTAGTCAGGTCCGCCTACGAGCAGTACTTC.

The chain recombines TRBV11-3 with TRBJ2-1; TRBD1 matches 12 bases. The ends lost 2 bases at V and 9 bases at J; junction bases unmatched: 5. Germline values: CDR1 SGHNT, CDR2 YENEEA. The CDR3 runs to 15 residues. CDR3 coding DNA: TGTGCCAGCAGCTTAATGGGGACAGGGGGCGGTGAGCAGTTCTTC. It encodes CASSLMGTGGGEQFF.

The chain employs TRBV7-9 and TRBJ2-5, with a possible D match to TRBD1 (6 bases). With 5 bases removed from V and 5 bases from J, the gap between germline ends came to 12 bases. The CDR3 loop spans 13 amino acids. Germline V gene sequence: CDR1 SEHNR, CDR2 FQNEAQ (reference sequence). The CDR3 reads CASSPRGGETQYF. CDR3 sequence (DNA): TGTGCCAGCAGCCCCAGGGGCGGGGAGACCCAGTACTTC.

The chain employs TRBV7-2 and TRBJ2-7, with a weak D call TRBD2 (6 bases). Germline V lookup: CDR1 SGHTA, CDR2 FQGNSA. Trimming took off 5 bases at V and 3 bases at J, with 17 bases between the two ends. The CDR3 covers 15 residues. As DNA, the CDR3 is TGTGCCAGCAGCCTTTTCACTACTAGCTACTACGAGCAGTACTTC. Translation: CASSLFTTSYYEQYF.

V is TRBV5-1 and J is TRBJ2-3; D perhaps matches TRBD2 (5 bases). The germline CDR1 and CDR2 sequences are SGHRS and YFSETQ. V lost 4 bases and J 1 base, leaving 16 bases between the germline ends. The CDR3 is made up of 16 amino acids. The CDR3 is CASSPNAGGGTDTQYF. CDR3 in DNA: TGCGCCAGCAGCCCCAATGCGGGTGGGGGCACAGATACGCAGTATTTT.

The V call is TRBV5-4, the J call TRBJ2-1; 10 nucleotides line up with TRBD2. Trimming at V came to 2 bases and at J to 7 bases, leaving 3 bases not matched to a gene. This CDR3 is built from 14 residues. Germline V gene sequence: CDR1 SGHNT, CDR2 YYREEE (reference sequence). CDR3 region: CASSLAGGRNEQFF. For the CDR3, the DNA is TGTGCCAGCAGCTTAGCGGGGGGGCGGAATGAGCAGTTCTTC.

V and J are TRBV5-1 and TRBJ2-2, with TRBD1 matching 8 bases. J was trimmed by 1 base and V by 0 bases; bases with no gene match: 11. From germline, CDR1 is SGHRS and CDR2 YFSETQ. CDR3 size: 19 residues. The CDR3 DNA sequence: TGCGCCAGCAGCTTGGGATCCTACGCCGGGACAGGGAACACCGGGGAGCTGTTTTTT. It specifies CASSLGSYAGTGNTGELFF.

The J gene is TRBJ2-5, the V gene TRBV10-3, with D maybe TRBD2 (6 bases). This CDR3 region has 16 residues. Germline V gene lookup returns CDR1 ENHRY and CDR2 SYGVKD. Between the trimmed V and J ends, which lost 6 bases and 0 bases, there was a span of 17 bases. CDR3 in amino acids: CAISLDYLEYQETQYF. As DNA, the CDR3 is TGTGCCATCAGCCTGGACTACCTCGAGTACCAAGAGACCCAGTACTTC.

CDR3 sequence: CASSGGQGDEQYF. CDR3 DNA: TGTGCCAGCAGCGGGGGACAGGGAGACGAGCAGTACTTC. This chain uses TRBV5-4 with TRBJ2-7, with 9 bases fitting TRBD1. The V gene end was trimmed by 4 bases and the J gene end by 5 bases; junction bases not matched to a gene: 4. Germline V CDR1 and CDR2: SGHNT, YYREEE (reference sequence). The CDR3 runs 13 residues.

The chain combines TRBV20-1 with TRBJ2-1; tentative D call: TRBD1 (6 bases). V lost 2 bases and J lost 8, with 7 bases in between. CDR3 length equals 11 residues. Germline V gene sequence: CDR1 DFQATT, CDR2 SNEGSKA (reference sequence). The CDR3 reads CSARWGHEQFF. The CDR3, as DNA: TGCAGTGCTAGATGGGGGCATGAGCAGTTCTTC.

This clone is a singleton in its sample. Written as DNA, the CDR3 is TGTGCCTGGAGTGTTGACGGGGGGGTTGGAGAGACCCAGTACTTC. Translating gives CAWSVDGGVGETQYF. The rearrangement joins TRBV30 to TRBJ2-5; 8 positions agree with TRBD2. V lost 0 bases, J lost 4 bases, and 7 bases stayed unmatched. CDR3 size: 15 residues. Germline V CDR1 and CDR2: GTSNPN, SVGIG (reference sequence).

The rearrangement joins TRBV7-6 to TRBJ2-5, with 13 bases fitting TRBD2. The germline V gene encodes CDR1 SGHVS and CDR2 FNYEAQ. The CDR3 is 16 residues long. V was pared by 2 bases and J by 3 bases, with 3 bases of the junction left unmatched. The CDR3 sequence: CASSLSLAGGEETQYF. CDR3 nucleotides: TGTGCCAGCAGCTTATCACTAGCGGGGGGGGAAGAGACCCAGTACTTC.

V is TRBV10-3 and J is TRBJ1-2; TRBD1 aligns across 8 bases. Germline V lookup: CDR1 ENHRY, CDR2 SYGVKD. V lost 2 bases and J lost 7; bases outside the gene matches: 9. The CDR3 covers 15 residues. CDR3 protein: CAISEGFGQGGGYTF. The CDR3 DNA is TGTGCCATCAGTGAGGGGTTTGGACAGGGAGGTGGCTACACCTTC.

The chain is built from TRBV4-3 and TRBJ2-3, with D possibly TRBD2 on 6 matching bases. Deletions cut 0 bases from V and 0 bases from J, with 22 bases between. The germline CDR1 and CDR2 sequences are LGHNA and YSLEER. The CDR3 has 20 residues. The CDR3 loop is CASSQDPILGGVGSTDTQYF. The CDR3 nucleotides are TGCGCCAGCAGCCAAGATCCAATCCTGGGGGGAGTTGGTAGCACAGATACGCAGTATTTT.

The chain has TRBV6-5 and TRBJ1-1; the D gene is possibly TRBD1 (6 bases). The CDR3 has 13 residues. Germline loops: CDR1 MNHEY, CDR2 SVGAGI. V was shortened by 7 bases and J by 3 bases, with 12 bases between the two germline ends. CDR3 sequence: CASKGGADTEAFF. CDR3 sequence (DNA): TGTGCCAGCAAGGGGGGGGCTGACACTGAAGCTTTCTTT.

The chain links TRBV10-3 to TRBJ2-1, with 9 bases matching TRBD2. CDR1 and CDR2 from the germline V gene are ENHRY and SYGVKD. J lost 7 bases, V lost 4 bases, and 5 bases had no gene match. The CDR3 length is 14 residues. The CDR3 reads CAISVAGGLNEQFF. CDR3 sequence (DNA): TGTGCCATCAGTGTGGCGGGGGGGCTTAATGAGCAGTTCTTC.

This clone has only one observation. In the same sample, other DNA sequences code for this CDR3. The DNA of the CDR3 is TGTGCCAGCAGCTTAGGAGTCTACGAGCAGTACTTC. Translation: CASSLGVYEQYF. J is TRBJ2-7 and V is TRBV7-9; the D is unclear. The length of the CDR3 is 12 residues. Germline V gene lookup returns CDR1 SEHNR and CDR2 FQNEAQ (reference sequence). Trimming took 1 base from V and 3 from J, leaving 4 bases between them.

The J gene is TRBJ2-7, the V gene TRBV4-1; the match to TRBD1 covers 9 bases. CDR3 length equals 14 residues. Germline assignment: CDR1 MGHRA and CDR2 YSYEKL. With V trimmed by 4 bases and J by 6 bases, 7 bases remained unmatched. The CDR3 region has the DNA TGCGCCAGCAGCCCGGGACAGGGTAATAGCGAGCAGTACTTC. Its translation: CASSPGQGNSEQYF.

The chain recombines TRBV27 with TRBJ2-5; the match to TRBD2 covers 10 bases. The CDR3 length is 16 residues. Germline CDR1 and CDR2: MNHEY and SMNVEV (reference sequence). V dropped 0 bases and J dropped 1; count of bases not matched to a gene: 2. The CDR3 loop reads CASSLSLAGVQETQYF. The CDR3, as DNA: TGTGCCAGCAGTTTATCTCTAGCGGGGGTCCAAGAGACCCAGTACTTC.

This clone has only a few counts. The gene calls are TRBV7-9 and TRBJ1-3; the D is unclear. With 1 base removed from V and 2 bases from J, the gap between germline ends came to 9 bases. The CDR3 runs 15 residues. Germline CDR1 SEHNR, CDR2 FQNEAQ (reference sequence). The CDR3 is CASSLGSTAGNTIYF. Here the CDR3 DNA reads TGTGCCAGCAGCTTAGGCAGTACAGCTGGAAACACCATATATTTT. The variable domain in full, completed from reference TRBV7-9 and TRBJ1-3, reads DTGVSQNPRHKITKRGQNVTFRCDPISEHNRLYWYRQTLGQGPEFLTYFQNEAQLEKSRLLSDRFSAERPKGSFSTLEIQRTEQGDSAMYLCASSLGSTAGNTIYFGEGSWLTVV.

The CDR3 nucleotides read TGTGCCAGCAGCGTAAAACAGTCCTACAATGAGCAGTTCTTC. This sequence encodes CASSVKQSYNEQFF. V and J are TRBV9 and TRBJ2-1; D uncertain. From germline, CDR1 is SGDLS and CDR2 YYNGEE. V was cut by 1 base and J by 1 base, with 6 bases left in between. This CDR3 is built from 14 residues.